These 25 T cell receptor beta chains came from one sample sequenced in a study of tumor-infiltrating lymphocytes in primary liver carcinoma. Extraction of RNA together with DNA used 20-30 mg of unsorted bulk tissue. The authors made TCR beta cDNA from approximately 500 ng total RNA with a constant-region primer. Each TCR beta library was derived from three nested multiplex PCR rounds that employed slightly modified ARM-PCR. Investigators reported that the first two PCR rounds, at 10 cycles each, used TRBV1-TRBV30 forward primers with a C-beta reverse primer. TCRdb passed the multiplex PCR reads through MiXCR, listing each CDR3 protein once. The sample shows some 94,000 distinct CDR3 sequences, approximately 71% of them seen only once. The specimen was liver tumor tissue from sampling region 5. Documented subset: tumor region T5, tumor centre. These receptors originate from a woman in her sixties with primary liver carcinoma and hepatitis B virus infection.

About this clonotype: Compared with germline, one end of the junction differs, possibly owing to a read error. The chain carries TRBV29-1 and TRBJ1-2, with D perhaps TRBD1 (5 bases). The CDR3 spans 13 residues. The germline V gene encodes CDR1 SQVTM and CDR2 ANQGSEA. The CDR3: CSVEEGVWNGYTF. The CDR3 nucleotides read TGCAGTGTTGAAGAAGGGGTGTGGAATGGCTACACCTTC.

The rearrangement links TRBV10-2 to TRBJ1-1; D is ambiguous. CDR1 is WSHSY and CDR2 is SAAADI in the germline V gene. The CDR3 totals 13 residues. Trimming removed 7 bases at V and 5 bases at J, with 14 bases between. The CDR3 loop reads CASTPGGKTEAFF. Here the CDR3 DNA reads TGCGCCAGCACCCCCGGTGGGAAAACTGAAGCTTTCTTT.

The chain employs TRBV5-6 and TRBJ1-6, with TRBD1 identical over 9 bases. The CDR3 loop spans 16 amino acids. The germline gives CDR1 SGHDT, CDR2 YYEEEE. The CDR3 DNA is TGTGGCAACAGCTCCGACAGGGGGAGACATAATTCACCCCTCCACTTT. Translated: CGNSSDRGRHNSPLHF. The entire variable domain, with the rest obtained from reference TRBV5-6 and TRBJ1-6, is as follows: DAGVTQSPTHLIKTRGQQVTLRCSPKSGHDTVSWYQQALGQGPQFIFQYYEEEERQRGNFPDRFSGHQFPNYSSELNVNALLLGDSALYLCGNSSDRGRHNSPLHFGNGTRLTVT.

About this clonotype: Its ends do not fully match the called genes, so a read error is possible. This rearrangement joins TRBV11-2 to TRBJ2-3; no reliable D call. Looked up from germline, CDR1 is SGHAT and CDR2 is FQNNGV. CDR3 length equals 11 residues. This CDR3 is CASSLAGTRYF. DNA for the CDR3: TGTGCCAGCAGCTTAGCAGGTACGCGGTATTTT.

As to this clonotype: One junction end disagrees with the germline gene, perhaps due to a read error. This chain joins TRBV11-2 and TRBJ2-3; either TRBD1 or TRBD2 may supply D (6 bases each). There are 14 residues in the CDR3. Germline CDR1 reads SGHAT; CDR2 reads FQNNGV. CDR3 in amino acids: CTSSSRTGADTQCF. The CDR3 DNA sequence: TGTACCAGCAGCTCCCGGACGGGGGCAGATACGCAGTGTTTT.

The table lists this clonotype with a few counts. A much larger clone differs by one base, so this may be a read error. The rearrangement uses TRBV5-6 and TRBJ1-4, with TRBD1 as a possible D gene (5 bases). CDR1 SGHDT and CDR2 YYEEEE come from the germline V gene. CDR3 length: 15 amino acids. V dropped 6 bases and J dropped 6 bases, with 18 bases sitting between them. CDR3 residues: CASMLFGRGDEKLFF. The CDR3 DNA follows: TGTGCCAGCATGCTATTCGGACGGGGCGATGAAAAACTGTTTTTT.

This chain links TRBV4-2 with TRBJ1-4; a possible D gene is TRBD1 (5 bases). V was shortened by 4 bases and J by 8 bases, with 20 bases between the two germline ends. The CDR3 length is 16 residues. Germline loops: CDR1 LGHNA, CDR2 YNFKEQ. CDR3 residues: CASSPRPQDTEEKLFF. The CDR3 region has the DNA TGTGCCAGCAGCCCCAGGCCGCAGGACACGGAGGAAAAACTGTTTTTT.

By sample fraction, this clonotype is medium-sized (0.01 to 0.1%). This chain joins TRBV11-2 and TRBJ1-1, with TRBD1 identical over 7 bases. V was clipped by 3 bases and J by 4 bases; unmatched bases: 17. This CDR3 comprises 18 residues. Germline V gene data show CDR1 as SGHAT and CDR2 as FQNNGV. CDR3 sequence: CASSFGILSGTVSTEAFF. The CDR3 DNA reads as TGTGCCAGCAGCTTTGGCATACTATCCGGGACAGTAAGCACTGAAGCTTTCTTT.

V and J are TRBV4-2 and TRBJ2-7, with 10 bases identical to TRBD2. Germline CDR1 is LGHNA and CDR2 is YNFKEQ. There are 16 residues in the CDR3. V lost 4 bases and J lost 4; bases outside the gene matches: 10. CDR3 amino acids: CASSRRTSGLSYEQYF. DNA of the CDR3: TGTGCCAGCAGCCGACGGACTAGCGGCCTATCGTACGAGCAGTACTTC.

This clonotype was detected only a few times. This chain connects TRBV28 to TRBJ2-7, with 8 bases that match TRBD1. This CDR3 contains 15 residues. CDR1 and CDR2 (germline): MDHEN, SYDVKM. V dropped 8 bases and J dropped 2; count of bases not matched to a gene: 11. The CDR3 DNA reads as TGTGCCAGCCGAAAACAGGGGACAGGCACCTACGAGCAGTACTTC. Residues: CASRKQGTGTYEQYF.

V usage is TRBV11-1 and J usage is TRBJ2-7, with D possibly being TRBD1 or TRBD2 (6 bases each). This CDR3 comprises 15 residues. CDR1 SGHAT and CDR2 FQDESV come from the germline V gene (reference sequence). Trimming pared 11 bases from V and 8 bases from J, leaving 28 bases between. The CDR3 reads CAGRPRTAGLRKQYF. DNA of the CDR3: TGTGCCGGCCGCCCTCGGACAGCAGGACTACGCAAGCAGTACTTC.

About this clonotype itself: One end of the junction is discordant with germline, which a read error may explain. V gene TRBV11-3 combines with J gene TRBJ2-1; D may match TRBD1 or TRBD2 (6 bases each). The CDR3 contains 13 residues. CDR1 is SGHNT, CDR2 YENEEA, per germline. CDR3 DNA: TGTGCCATCAGGGCCGGGGGCTACAATGAGCAGTTATTC. Its translation is CAIRAGGYNEQLF.

Comments on this clonotype: As the CDR3 is not closed by the conserved phenylalanine or tryptophan, this likely results from a read error. This chain joins TRBV6-1 and TRBJ1-2, with D possibly TRBD1 on 6 matching bases. The length of the CDR3 is 14 residues. CDR1 MNHNS and CDR2 SASEGT come from the germline V gene. CDR3 protein: CANSEERGACGYTL. Written as DNA, the CDR3 is TGTGCCAACAGTGAAGAGAGGGGGGCCTGTGGCTACACCTTA.

In the case of this clonotype: A much larger clone is a single base away; this may be a read error. The genes are TRBV10-3 and TRBJ1-4; 10 nucleotides match TRBD1. Germline CDR1 reads ENHRY; CDR2 reads SYGVKD. The CDR3 runs 15 residues. CDR3 sequence reads: CAIGDADRGVEKLFF. In DNA, the CDR3 is TGTGCCATCGGTGACGCGGACAGGGGGGTCGAAAAACTGTTTTTT.

With regard to this clonotype: At one end, the junction sequence differs from germline, possibly due to a read error. The rearrangement joins TRBV11-2 to TRBJ1-1; D may be TRBD1 (5 bases). This CDR3 has 13 residues. Looked up from germline, CDR1 is SGHAT and CDR2 is FQNNGV. CDR3 coding DNA: TGTGCCAGCACCTTTCACGGTGGGACTGAAGCTATCTTT. This translates into CASTFHGGTEAIF.

By its share, this clonotype is medium-sized. The rearrangement joins TRBV11-2 to TRBJ2-7, with TRBD1 matching over 8 bases. The junction had 9 bases not matched to a gene; V was cut back by 5 bases and J by 6 bases. Germline CDR1 SGHAT, CDR2 FQNNGV. The CDR3 runs to 14 residues. The CDR3 region has the DNA TGTGCCAGCAGCCCCGGACAGGGATGGGGCGAGCAGTACTTC. This translates into CASSPGQGWGEQYF. Full variable domain (remainder filled in from reference TRBV11-2 and TRBJ2-7): EAGVAQSPRYKIIEKRQSVAFWCNPISGHATLYWYQQILGQGPKLLIQFQNNGVVDDSQLPKDRFSAERLKGVDSTLKIQPAKLEDSAVYLCASSPGQGWGEQYFGPGTRLTVT.

Details on this clonotype: One end of the junction does not line up with germline, which may come from a read error. This chain connects TRBV11-2 to TRBJ2-4, with D maybe TRBD1 (6 bases). The germline CDR1 and CDR2 sequences are SGHAT and FQNNGV. This CDR3 is built from 14 residues. The CDR3 coding sequence is TGTGCCAGCAGCTTAAATCGAGGGGGAAACATTCAATACTTC. Translating it yields CASSLNRGGNIQYF.

This clonotype was picked up one time. Its ends do not fully match the called genes, so a read error is possible. This sequence joins TRBV6-5 and TRBJ2-3, with 13 bases that match TRBD2. The germline V gene encodes CDR1 MNHEY and CDR2 SVGAGI. There are 18 residues in the CDR3. CDR3 sequence reads: CTSSYHPGLAGAVDTQYF. CDR3 nucleotides: TGTACCAGCAGTTACCATCCTGGACTAGCGGGAGCCGTAGATACGCAGTATTTT.

Remarks on this clonotype: Mismatch with germline at one junction end may stem from a read error. The genes are TRBV11-3 and TRBJ2-1; maybe TRBD2 (5 bases). Germline loops: CDR1 SGHNT, CDR2 YENEEA. This CDR3 has 17 residues. The CDR3 loop reads CARSLGSGGLSYNGQFF. CDR3 DNA sequence: TGTGCCAGGAGCTTAGGGTCCGGCGGGCTTTCCTACAATGGGCAGTTCTTC. The variable domain in full, completed from reference TRBV11-3 and TRBJ2-1, reads EAGVVQSPRYKIIEKKQPVAFWCNPISGHNTLYWYLQNLGQGPELLIRYENEEAVDDSQLPKDRFSAERLKGVDSTLKIQPAELGDSAVYLCARSLGSGGLSYNGQFFGPGTRLTVL.

The table lists this clonotype with many counts. This chain uses TRBV12-3 or TRBV12-4 with TRBJ1-5, with 9 bases aligning to TRBD1. CDR3 length: 17 residues. J lost 2 bases, V lost 5 bases, and 10 bases had no gene match. CDR3 coding DNA: TGTGCCAGCAGTCCGACAGGGGGAGATAGGGGCAATCAGCCCCAGCATTTT. Translation gives CASSPTGGDRGNQPQHF.

Remarks on this clonotype: Its ends do not fully match the called genes, so a read error is possible. The chain carries TRBV28 and TRBJ2-1, with 15 positions matching TRBD2. The CDR3 length is 16 residues. Germline CDR1 MDHEN, CDR2 SYDVKM. The CDR3 DNA reads TGTGCCAGCAGTACCGGACTAGCGGGAGGGTCCAATGAGAAGTTCTTC. Protein product: CASSTGLAGGSNEKFF.

This clonotype came up once. The junction does not match germline at one end; this may be a read error. V is TRBV5-5 and J is TRBJ2-2; D ambiguous. Germline lookup yields CDR1 SGHKS and CDR2 YYEKEE (reference sequence). The CDR3 loop spans 16 amino acids. The CDR3 loop is CVSNYSGGSNTGELFF. The CDR3, as DNA: TGTGTCAGCAACTATTCGGGTGGTTCGAACACCGGGGAGCTGTTTTTT.

This chain joins TRBV7-9 and TRBJ1-1; a weak D match, TRBD1 (6 bases). CDR1 is SEHNR and CDR2 is FQNEAQ in the germline V gene (reference sequence). Trimming removed 2 bases from V and 3 bases from J, with 10 bases in between. The CDR3 contains 14 residues. The CDR3 bases are TGTGCCAGCAGCTTATTACAGGGATACACTGAAGCTTTCTTT. Residues: CASSLLQGYTEAFF.

This clonotype has just one count. Sequence at one end of the junction differs from germline and may be a read error. The chain recombines TRBV6-5 with TRBJ2-5; D gene uncertain. This CDR3 is 15 amino acids long. CDR1 is MNHEY and CDR2 is SVGAGI in the germline V gene. CDR3 amino acids: CVSNYSKGFQETQYF. The CDR3 DNA sequence: TGTGTCAGCAATTACTCGAAAGGGTTCCAAGAGACCCAGTACTTC.

About this clonotype itself: Given a much more abundant clone one base away, this may be a read error. The V and J genes are TRBV28 and TRBJ1-2; D might be TRBD1 (5 bases). The CDR3 has 13 residues. CDR1 and CDR2 (germline): MDHEN, SYDVKM. The CDR3 sequence is CVTQVGGLNGYTF. The CDR3, as DNA: TGTGTCACACAGGTCGGAGGGTTGAATGGCTACACCTTC.